This TCR beta chain was profiled in a study of T-cell memory formation after mild COVID-19. Study context: TCR clusters were mostly confined to one donor each.

In TCRdb, the 5' RACE reads were re-called with MiXCR into one record per CDR3 protein. The sample contains hundreds of thousands of distinct CDR3 sequences, around 15% of which appear only once. General study results and limits: Clones that contracted from day 15 to 85 were balanced CD4/CD8, while later expanders leaned CD4+.

About this clonotype: The antigen remains unidentified.

CDR3 size: 15 residues. The V end lost 3 bases, the J end lost 2 bases, and 12 bases lay between the germline ends. CDR1 is SGDLS and CDR2 is YYNGEE in the germline V gene. The chain links TRBV9 to TRBJ2-1; no reliable D call. The receptor comes from a man aged 18 to 29 who had mild COVID-19 (a few samples of this study predate the infection). Cell type and time point are not known. The sample comprised PBMCs or a T cell subset sorted from them (not recorded which). Here the CDR3 DNA reads TGTGCCAGCAGCGCTAAGGCCTGGGCCTACAATGAGCAGTTCTTC. Protein sequence: CASSAKAWAYNEQFF.